This passage covers 23 T cell receptor beta chains from one sample sequenced in a study of blood T cell repertoires in COVID-19. Clones were sequenced by immunoSEQ multiplex PCR, and TCRdb holds only the in-frame ones, with some missing. The sample contains 95,000 to 150,000 clones, 71% of which appear only once. Input material: peripheral blood. These receptors were taken from a human donor with acute or convalescent COVID-19. The donor label of this sample is uncertain.

The V gene is TRBV6-6, the J gene TRBJ2-7; TRBD1 aligns across 10 bases. CDR1 and CDR2 from the germline V gene are MNHNY and SVGAGI (reference sequence). The length of the CDR3 is 14 residues. V was pared by 6 bases and J by 2 bases, with 4 bases of the junction left unmatched. The DNA for the CDR3 is TGTGCCAGCAGCAAAGGGACAGGGGCCTACGAGCAGTACTTC. Translated, it gives CASSKGTGAYEQYF.

DNA of the CDR3: TGTGCCAGCAGCACGCAAAAGGAGGATGCCCCGGAATGTTATAATTCACCCCTCCACTTT. As protein: CASSTQKEDAPECYNSPLHF. J is TRBJ1-6 and V is TRBV21-1. TRBV21-1 is shown as a pseudogene. This CDR3 region has 20 residues.

This chain joins TRBV10-2 and TRBJ2-7; D is perhaps TRBD1 (7 bases). The CDR3 is made up of 14 amino acids. The V gene's germline CDR1 is WSHSY and CDR2 SAAADI. V lost 3 bases and J 5 bases, leaving 14 bases between the germline ends. This chain's CDR3 is CASSDPGGWDEQYF. In DNA form, the CDR3 reads TGCGCCAGCAGTGATCCAGGGGGGTGGGACGAGCAGTACTTC.

The chain recombines TRBV2 with TRBJ1-2; D is perhaps TRBD1 (5 bases). Per germline, CDR1 SNHLY and CDR2 FYNNEI. The CDR3 consists of 14 residues. V lost 0 bases, J lost 6 bases, and 11 bases lay in between. CDR3 amino acids: CASSEATTVNGYTF. CDR3 coding DNA: TGTGCCAGCAGTGAAGCGACGACAGTCAATGGCTACACCTTC.

The chain links TRBV24-1 to TRBJ2-1, with a weak D call TRBD2 (5 bases). V shed 10 bases and J shed 6 bases, with 15 bases lying between them. CDR1 KGHDR and CDR2 SFDVKD come from the germline V gene. The CDR3 length is 13 residues. DNA for the CDR3: TGTGCCACAGCGCGGGTTGGCGTCAATGAGCAGTTCTTC. Translation: CATARVGVNEQFF.

This chain joins TRBV6-5 and TRBJ2-1, with 10 nucleotides matching TRBD2. CDR1 is MNHEY, CDR2 SVGAGI, per germline. V lost 6 bases to trimming and J lost 4 bases; unmatched junction nucleotides: 6. There are 15 residues in the CDR3. CDR3 DNA: TGTGCCAGCAGCTCCCTAGCGGGGGAGTACAATGAGCAGTTCTTC. This codes for CASSSLAGEYNEQFF.

The chain employs TRBV30 and TRBJ2-5; D is ambiguous. V gave up 6 bases and J gave up 1 base, with 12 bases separating them. Germline V CDR1 and CDR2: GTSNPN, SVGIG (reference sequence). CDR3 size: 13 residues. This chain's CDR3 is CACSPDTQETQYF. The CDR3, as DNA: TGTGCCTGCTCCCCCGACACCCAAGAGACCCAGTACTTC.

The chain has TRBV6-5 and TRBJ2-5; no clear D. There are 12 residues in the CDR3. Germline CDR1 reads MNHEY; CDR2 reads SVGAGI. The V gene lost 8 bases and the J gene lost 6 bases, with 13 bases spanning the gap. Written as DNA, the CDR3 is TGTGCCAGCCGGGTACCCACCCAGACCCAGTACTTC. Amino acids: CASRVPTQTQYF.

The count of this clone is one. This chain joins TRBV7-3 and TRBJ1-6; 9 bases align to TRBD1. CDR1 SGHTA and CDR2 FQGTGA come from the germline V gene. The CDR3 totals 18 residues. Germline trimming cut 3 bases from V and 10 bases from J; bases unmatched to any gene: 16. DNA of the CDR3: TGTGCCAGCAGCTTCCCGGGACAGGGAGAAAGGGTAAGCTCACCCCTCCACTTT. Protein: CASSFPGQGERVSSPLHF.

J is TRBJ1-5 and V is TRBV6-1; D uncertain. This CDR3 has 13 residues. V lost 2 bases, J lost 5 bases, and 7 bases lay in between. CDR1 is MNHNS, CDR2 SASEGT, per germline. CDR3 sequence (DNA): TGTGCCAGCAGTGAAACGACTCATCAGCCCCAGCATTTT. Translation: CASSETTHQPQHF.

The chain combines TRBV28 with TRBJ2-2, with a weak D call TRBD2 (5 bases). Germline V gene data show CDR1 as MDHEN and CDR2 as SYDVKM. The V gene lost 7 bases and the J gene lost 4 bases, with 16 bases spanning the gap. The length of the CDR3 is 15 residues. CDR3 loop: CASTTASAGTGELFF. The CDR3 region has the DNA TGTGCCAGCACCACTGCGAGTGCGGGCACCGGGGAGCTGTTTTTT.

The rearrangement links TRBV21-1 to TRBJ2-2; TRBD1, the table's D call, was not compared with the DNA. TRBV21-1 is given as a pseudogene. The CDR3 length is 15 residues. CDR3 sequence (DNA): TGTGCCAGCAGCAAGGACAGGGGGTGCACCGGGGAGCTGTTTTTT. Translation gives CASSKDRGCTGELFF.

The J gene is TRBJ1-1, the V gene TRBV5-1; 7 bases are shared with TRBD1. Germline V gene lookup returns CDR1 SGHRS and CDR2 YFSETQ. The CDR3 runs to 15 residues. V lost 4 bases to trimming and J lost 1 base; unmatched junction nucleotides: 7. CDR3 protein: CASSAPGQSNTEAFF. DNA of the CDR3: TGCGCCAGCAGCGCCCCGGGACAGTCGAACACTGAAGCTTTCTTT. The variable domain in full, with the rest retrieved from reference TRBV5-1 and TRBJ1-1, is KAGVTQTPRYLIKTRGQQVTLSCSPISGHRSVSWYQQTPGQGLQFLFEYFSETQRNKGNFPGRFSGRQFSNSRSEMNVSTLELGDSALYLCASSAPGQSNTEAFFGQGTRLTVV.

This clone has more than one count but fewer than ten. This chain joins TRBV10-3 and TRBJ1-1, with 7 bases that match TRBD1. The CDR3 covers 16 residues. From germline, CDR1 is ENHRY and CDR2 SYGVKD. V was pared by 4 bases and J by 0 bases, with 8 bases of the junction left unmatched. The CDR3 region has the DNA TGTGCCATCAGTGGAAGGGGGCGTTCGGTGAACACTGAAGCTTTCTTT. It encodes CAISGRGRSVNTEAFF.

The chain couples TRBV5-4 to TRBJ2-7; weak D call: TRBD2 (7 bases). The CDR3 is 14 residues long. V was trimmed by 0 bases and J by 5 bases, leaving 12 bases between them. Germline values: CDR1 SGHNT, CDR2 YYREEE (reference sequence). The CDR3 spells CASSLGGGANEQYV. In nucleotides, the CDR3 is TGTGCCAGCAGCTTGGGAGGGGGGGCTAACGAGCAGTACGTC.

The rearrangement uses TRBV6-5 and TRBJ1-6; D possibly corresponds to TRBD1 (6 bases). This CDR3 has 15 residues. Trimming removed 5 bases at V and 6 bases at J, with 14 bases between. Germline V gene lookup returns CDR1 MNHEY and CDR2 SVGAGI. The CDR3 loop reads CASSTIGQRNSPLHF. CDR3 sequence (DNA): TGTGCCAGCAGTACAATCGGACAGCGTAATTCACCCCTCCACTTT.

The chain carries TRBV28 and TRBJ1-3; tentatively, D is TRBD1 (5 bases). Per the germline V gene, CDR1 is MDHEN and CDR2 is SYDVKM. V gave up 3 bases and J gave up 4 bases, with 16 bases separating them. The CDR3 runs to 16 residues. In nucleotides, the CDR3 is TGTGCCAGCAGTTTGGGACTAAACCAACCGGGAAACACCATATATTTT. It translates to CASSLGLNQPGNTIYF.

The chain combines TRBV11-2 with TRBJ2-7, with 11 bases lining up with TRBD2. CDR3 length equals 14 residues. J lost 4 bases, V lost 2 bases, and 1 base had no gene match. Germline V gene lookup returns CDR1 SGHAT and CDR2 FQNNGV. The CDR3 DNA reads as TGTGCCAGCAGCTTAACTAGCGGGGGTTACGAGCAGTACTTC. Translated, it gives CASSLTSGGYEQYF. Complete variable domain (other parts from reference TRBV11-2 and TRBJ2-7): EAGVAQSPRYKIIEKRQSVAFWCNPISGHATLYWYQQILGQGPKLLIQFQNNGVVDDSQLPKDRFSAERLKGVDSTLKIQPAKLEDSAVYLCASSLTSGGYEQYFGPGTRLTVT.

The rearrangement links TRBV3-1 (or the pseudogene TRBV3-2) to TRBJ2-1, with a tentative D call TRBD2 (7 bases). There are 16 residues in the CDR3. The germline V and J ends were trimmed by 5 bases and 2 bases, with 16 bases remaining between them. Germline CDR1 is LGHDT and CDR2 is YNNKEL (reference sequence). The chain's CDR3 is CASSATWGGAYNEQFF. The CDR3 DNA is TGTGCCAGCAGCGCGACCTGGGGGGGCGCCTACAATGAGCAGTTCTTC.

The chain couples TRBV3-1 (or the pseudogene TRBV3-2) to TRBJ2-3; weak D call: TRBD1 (5 bases). Trimming pared 0 bases from V and 5 bases from J, leaving 15 bases between. The CDR3 loop spans 16 amino acids. Germline V gene data show CDR1 as LGHDT and CDR2 as YNNKEL (reference sequence). The CDR3 DNA reads as TGTGCCAGCAGCCAAGATACGCCCAGGGTGGGAGATACGCAGTATTTT. This codes for CASSQDTPRVGDTQYF.

This chain uses TRBV12-5 with TRBJ1-6, with 7 bases fitting TRBD1. Trimming took 7 bases from V and 9 from J; bases not matched to a gene: 9. Germline values: CDR1 LGHNT, CDR2 FRNRAP. This CDR3 comprises 14 residues. CDR3 region: CASAHGQAISPLHF. CDR3 sequence (DNA): TGTGCTAGTGCCCACGGACAGGCGATTTCACCCCTCCACTTT.

The chain is built from TRBV6-5 and TRBJ1-1; D is ambiguous. In germline, CDR1 is MNHEY, CDR2 SVGAGI. V was pared by 7 bases and J by 1 base, with 13 bases between. The CDR3 totals 14 residues. CDR3 in DNA: TGTGCCAGCATCCGACACTTTTCGAACACTGAAGCTTTCTTT. Translation gives CASIRHFSNTEAFF.

The chain has TRBV4-1 and TRBJ1-1; a possible D gene is TRBD1 (5 bases). The CDR3 has 15 residues. Per the germline V gene, CDR1 is MGHRA and CDR2 is YSYEKL. Trimming took 2 bases from V and 1 from J, leaving 11 bases between them. Here the CDR3 DNA reads TGCGCCAGCAGCCAATCTCCTACAGGGAACACTGAAGCTTTCTTT. Translation gives CASSQSPTGNTEAFF.